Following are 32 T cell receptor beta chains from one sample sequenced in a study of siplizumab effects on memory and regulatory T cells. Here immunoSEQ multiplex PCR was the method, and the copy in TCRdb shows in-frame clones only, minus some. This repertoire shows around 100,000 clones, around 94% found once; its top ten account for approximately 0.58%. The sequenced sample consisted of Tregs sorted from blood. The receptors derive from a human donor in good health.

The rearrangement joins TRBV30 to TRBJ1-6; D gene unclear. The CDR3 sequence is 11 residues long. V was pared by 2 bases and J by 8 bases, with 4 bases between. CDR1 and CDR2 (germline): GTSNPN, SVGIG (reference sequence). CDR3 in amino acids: CAWSKDSPLHF. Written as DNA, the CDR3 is TGTGCCTGGAGTAAAGATTCACCCCTCCACTTT.

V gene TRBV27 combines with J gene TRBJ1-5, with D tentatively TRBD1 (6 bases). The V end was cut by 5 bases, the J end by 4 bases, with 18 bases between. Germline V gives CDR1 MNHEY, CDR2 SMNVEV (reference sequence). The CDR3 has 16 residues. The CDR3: CASSPTGTLRNQPQHF. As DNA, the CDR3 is TGTGCCAGCAGTCCTACCGGGACATTAAGAAATCAGCCCCAGCATTTT.

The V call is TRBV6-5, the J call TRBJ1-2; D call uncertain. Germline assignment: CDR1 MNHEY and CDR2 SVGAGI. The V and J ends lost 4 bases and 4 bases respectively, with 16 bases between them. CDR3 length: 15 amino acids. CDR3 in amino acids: CASSSFPGFVYGYTF. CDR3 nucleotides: TGTGCCAGCAGTTCGTTCCCGGGGTTCGTCTATGGCTACACCTTC.

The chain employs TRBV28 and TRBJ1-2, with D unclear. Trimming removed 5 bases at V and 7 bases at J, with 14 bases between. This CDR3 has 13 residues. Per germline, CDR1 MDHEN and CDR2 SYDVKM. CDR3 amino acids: CASSHMAGIGYTF. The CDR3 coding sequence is TGTGCCAGCAGTCATATGGCGGGGATTGGCTACACCTTC.

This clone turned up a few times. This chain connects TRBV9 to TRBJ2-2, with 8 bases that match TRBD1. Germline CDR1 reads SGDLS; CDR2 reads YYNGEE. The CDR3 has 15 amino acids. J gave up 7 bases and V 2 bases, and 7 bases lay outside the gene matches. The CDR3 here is CASSVRQGPDGELFF. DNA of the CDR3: TGTGCCAGCAGCGTCCGACAGGGGCCCGACGGGGAGCTGTTTTTT.

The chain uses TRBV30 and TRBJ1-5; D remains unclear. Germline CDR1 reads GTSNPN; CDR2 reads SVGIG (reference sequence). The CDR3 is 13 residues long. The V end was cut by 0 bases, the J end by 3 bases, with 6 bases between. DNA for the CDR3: TGTGCCTGGAGTGTACTAAACAATCAGCCCCAGCATTTT. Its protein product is CAWSVLNNQPQHF.

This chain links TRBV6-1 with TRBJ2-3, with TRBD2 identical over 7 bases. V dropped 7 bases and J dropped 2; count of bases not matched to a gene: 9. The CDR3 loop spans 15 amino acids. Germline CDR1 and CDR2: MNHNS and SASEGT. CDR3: CASTKRDWNTDTQYF. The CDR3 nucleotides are TGTGCCAGCACGAAGCGGGATTGGAACACAGATACGCAGTATTTT.

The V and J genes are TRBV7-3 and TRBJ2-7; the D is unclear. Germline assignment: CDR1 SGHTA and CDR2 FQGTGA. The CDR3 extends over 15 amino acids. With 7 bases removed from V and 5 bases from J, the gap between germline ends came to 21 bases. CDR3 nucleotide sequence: TGTGCCAGCAACACCAATGGGGTATCGACGGACGAGCAGTACTTC. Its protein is CASNTNGVSTDEQYF.

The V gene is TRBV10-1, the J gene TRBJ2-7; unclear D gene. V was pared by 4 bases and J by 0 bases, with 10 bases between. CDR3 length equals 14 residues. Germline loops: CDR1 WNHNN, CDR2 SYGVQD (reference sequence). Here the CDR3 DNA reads TGCGCCAGCAGTGGAGGTACAGCCTCCTACGAGCAGTACTTC. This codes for CASSGGTASYEQYF.

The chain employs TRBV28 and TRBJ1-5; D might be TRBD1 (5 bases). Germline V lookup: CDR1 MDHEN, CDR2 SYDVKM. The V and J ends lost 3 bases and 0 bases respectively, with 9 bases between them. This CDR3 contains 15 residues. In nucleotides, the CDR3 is TGTGCCAGCAGTTTGACAGAGGGTAGCAATCAGCCCCAGCATTTT. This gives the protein CASSLTEGSNQPQHF.

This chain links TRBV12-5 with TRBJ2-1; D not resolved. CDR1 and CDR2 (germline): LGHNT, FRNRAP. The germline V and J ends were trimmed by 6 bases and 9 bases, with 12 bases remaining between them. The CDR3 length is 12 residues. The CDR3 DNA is TGTGCTAGTGGCTGGACCCAAAGTGAGCAGTTCTTC. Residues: CASGWTQSEQFF.

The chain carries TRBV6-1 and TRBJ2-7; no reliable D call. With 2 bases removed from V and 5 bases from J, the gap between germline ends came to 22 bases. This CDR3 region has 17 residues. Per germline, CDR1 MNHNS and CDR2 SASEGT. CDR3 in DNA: TGTGCCAGCAGTGAATTCGGTCCGGATGGGGATGTCGACGAGCAGTACTTC. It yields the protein CASSEFGPDGDVDEQYF.

This CDR3 reads CASSWGTQAFF. The CDR3 DNA reads TGCGCCAGCAGCTGGGGTACTCAAGCTTTCTTT. The chain has TRBV5-1 and TRBJ1-1; D uncertain. The CDR3 length is 11 residues. Between the trimmed V and J ends, which lost 3 bases and 9 bases, there was a span of 9 bases. Germline CDR1 is SGHRS and CDR2 is YFSETQ. Combining the CDR3 with reference TRBV5-1 and TRBJ1-1 gives the whole variable domain KAGVTQTPRYLIKTRGQQVTLSCSPISGHRSVSWYQQTPGQGLQFLFEYFSETQRNKGNFPGRFSGRQFSNSRSEMNVSTLELGDSALYLCASSWGTQAFFGQGTRLTVV.

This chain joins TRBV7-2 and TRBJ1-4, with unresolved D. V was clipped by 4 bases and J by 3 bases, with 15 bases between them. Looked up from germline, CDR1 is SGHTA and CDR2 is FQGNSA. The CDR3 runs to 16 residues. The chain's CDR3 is CASSSVQWAANEKLFF. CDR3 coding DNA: TGTGCCAGCAGCTCGGTACAGTGGGCGGCTAATGAAAAACTGTTTTTT.

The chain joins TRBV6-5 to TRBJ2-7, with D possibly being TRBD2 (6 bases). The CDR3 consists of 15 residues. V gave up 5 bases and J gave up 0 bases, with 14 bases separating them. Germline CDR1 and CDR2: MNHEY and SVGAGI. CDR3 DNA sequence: TGTGCCAGCAGTACCCCCGCGACTAGCTCCTACGAGCAGTACTTC. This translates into CASSTPATSSYEQYF.

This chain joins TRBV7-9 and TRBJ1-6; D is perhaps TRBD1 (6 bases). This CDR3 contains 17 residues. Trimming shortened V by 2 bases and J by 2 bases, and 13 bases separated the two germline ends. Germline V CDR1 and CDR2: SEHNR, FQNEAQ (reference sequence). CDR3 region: CASSLKVGDTYNSPLHF. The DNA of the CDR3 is TGTGCCAGCAGCTTAAAGGTGGGGGACACCTATAATTCACCCCTCCACTTT.

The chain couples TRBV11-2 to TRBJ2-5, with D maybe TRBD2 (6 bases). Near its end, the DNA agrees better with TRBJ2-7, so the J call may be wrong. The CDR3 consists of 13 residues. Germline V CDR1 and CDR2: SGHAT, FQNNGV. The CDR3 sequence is CASSSGLLSEQYF. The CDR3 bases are TGTGCCAGCAGCTCGGGACTCCTATCCGAGCAGTACTTC.

DNA for the CDR3: TGTGCCTGGAACCAGGCGGATTACGAGCAGTACTTC. The encoded protein is CAWNQADYEQYF. The chain links TRBV30 to TRBJ2-7; D gene ambiguous. V was pared by 4 bases and J by 4 bases, with 11 bases between. The CDR3 covers 12 residues. Germline V gives CDR1 GTSNPN, CDR2 SVGIG (reference sequence).

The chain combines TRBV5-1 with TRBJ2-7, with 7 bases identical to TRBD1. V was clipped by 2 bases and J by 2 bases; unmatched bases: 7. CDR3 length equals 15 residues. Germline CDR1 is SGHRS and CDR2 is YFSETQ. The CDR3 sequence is CASSFAGGVTYEQYF. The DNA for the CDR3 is TGCGCCAGCAGCTTTGCAGGGGGTGTAACCTACGAGCAGTACTTC.

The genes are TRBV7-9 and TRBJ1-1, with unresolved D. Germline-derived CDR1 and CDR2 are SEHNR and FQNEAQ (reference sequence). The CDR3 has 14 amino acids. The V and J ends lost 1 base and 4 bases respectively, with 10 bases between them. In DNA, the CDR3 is TGTGCCAGCAGCTTAGGAGTAGCCAGCACTGAAGCTTTCTTT. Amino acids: CASSLGVASTEAFF. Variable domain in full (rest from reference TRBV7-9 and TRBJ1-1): DTGVSQNPRHKITKRGQNVTFRCDPISEHNRLYWYRQTLGQGPEFLTYFQNEAQLEKSRLLSDRFSAERPKGSFSTLEIQRTEQGDSAMYLCASSLGVASTEAFFGQGTRLTVV.

Here the CDR3 reads CSVEDRPNTGELFF. Written as DNA, the CDR3 is TGCAGCGTTGAAGACAGGCCGAACACCGGGGAGCTGTTTTTT. The chain has TRBV29-1 and TRBJ2-2; no reliable D call. Trimming took 0 bases from V and 0 from J, leaving 5 bases between them. Germline V gives CDR1 SQVTM, CDR2 ANQGSEA. The CDR3 is made up of 14 amino acids.

This CDR3 is CASSPPPGEESYEQYF. CDR3 in DNA: TGTGCCAGCTCACCACCGCCAGGGGAGGAATCCTACGAGCAGTACTTC. This chain uses TRBV18 with TRBJ2-7; D may be TRBD1 or TRBD2 (6 bases each). The length of the CDR3 is 16 residues. The ends were cut back, 0 bases at V and 1 base at J, with 13 bases in the middle. Germline V gene lookup returns CDR1 KGHSH and CDR2 LQKENI.

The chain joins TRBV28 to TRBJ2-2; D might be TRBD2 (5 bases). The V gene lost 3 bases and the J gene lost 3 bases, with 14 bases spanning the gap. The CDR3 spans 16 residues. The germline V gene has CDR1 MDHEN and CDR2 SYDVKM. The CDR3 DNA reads TGTGCCAGCAGTTTTGTCGGGGATTTGGACACCGGGGAGCTGTTTTTT. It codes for CASSFVGDLDTGELFF.

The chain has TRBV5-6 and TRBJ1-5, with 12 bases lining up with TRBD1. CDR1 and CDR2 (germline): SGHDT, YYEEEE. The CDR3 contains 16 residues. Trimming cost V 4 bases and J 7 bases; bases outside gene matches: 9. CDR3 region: CASSPGQGAPGQPQHF. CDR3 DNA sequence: TGTGCCAGCAGCCCGGGACAGGGGGCGCCTGGGCAGCCCCAGCATTTT.

The chain's CDR3 is CASSLSGPRTGYGYTF. DNA for the CDR3: TGTGCCAGCAGTTTATCGGGCCCTAGGACAGGCTATGGCTACACCTTC. The chain has TRBV27 and TRBJ1-2, with TRBD1 matching 7 bases. Germline V gives CDR1 MNHEY, CDR2 SMNVEV (reference sequence). CDR3 size: 16 residues. Trimming at V came to 0 bases and at J to 4 bases, leaving 8 bases not matched to a gene.

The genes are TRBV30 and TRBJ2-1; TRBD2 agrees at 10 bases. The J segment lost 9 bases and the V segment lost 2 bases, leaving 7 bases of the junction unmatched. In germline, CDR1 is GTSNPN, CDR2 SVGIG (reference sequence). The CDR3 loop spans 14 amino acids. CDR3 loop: CAWSQKAGGGEQFF. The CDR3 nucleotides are TGTGCCTGGAGTCAAAAAGCGGGAGGGGGTGAGCAGTTCTTC.

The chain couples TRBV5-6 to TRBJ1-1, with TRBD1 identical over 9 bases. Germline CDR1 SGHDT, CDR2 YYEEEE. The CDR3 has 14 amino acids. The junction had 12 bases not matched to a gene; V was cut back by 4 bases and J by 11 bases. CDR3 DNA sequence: TGTGCCAGCAGCCCACTTCGGGACAGGGATCGGGCTTTCTTT. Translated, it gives CASSPLRDRDRAFF.

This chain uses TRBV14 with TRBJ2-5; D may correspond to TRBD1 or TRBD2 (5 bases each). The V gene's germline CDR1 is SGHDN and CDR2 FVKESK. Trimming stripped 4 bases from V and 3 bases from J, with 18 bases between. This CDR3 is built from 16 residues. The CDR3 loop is CASSLLPGRNKETQYF. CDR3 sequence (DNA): TGTGCCAGCAGCCTCTTACCGGGACGGAATAAAGAGACCCAGTACTTC. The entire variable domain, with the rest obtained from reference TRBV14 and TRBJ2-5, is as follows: EAGVTQFPSHSVIEKGQTVTLRCDPISGHDNLYWYRRVMGKEIKFLLHFVKESKQDESGMPNNRFLAERTGGTYSTLKVQPAELEDSGVYFCASSLLPGRNKETQYFGPGTRLLVL.

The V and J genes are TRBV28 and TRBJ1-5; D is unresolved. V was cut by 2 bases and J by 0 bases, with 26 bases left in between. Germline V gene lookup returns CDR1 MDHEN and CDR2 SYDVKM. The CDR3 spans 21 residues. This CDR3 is CASSLVGQAILGENSNQPQHF. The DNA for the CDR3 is TGTGCCAGCAGTTTAGTCGGTCAGGCCATTCTTGGTGAAAATAGCAATCAGCCCCAGCATTTT.

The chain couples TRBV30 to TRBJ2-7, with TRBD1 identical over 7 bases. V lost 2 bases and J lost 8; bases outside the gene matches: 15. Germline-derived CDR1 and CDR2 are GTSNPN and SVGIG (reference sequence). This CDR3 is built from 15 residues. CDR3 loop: CAWSTGAAESGKQYF. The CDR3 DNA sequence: TGTGCCTGGAGTACAGGGGCAGCGGAGTCGGGGAAGCAGTACTTC.

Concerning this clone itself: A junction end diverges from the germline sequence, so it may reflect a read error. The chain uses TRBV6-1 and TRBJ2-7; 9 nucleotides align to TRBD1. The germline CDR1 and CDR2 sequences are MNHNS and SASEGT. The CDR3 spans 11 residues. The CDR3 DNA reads TGTGCCAGCAGCAATACAGGGGGCAGGGACTTC. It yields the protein CASSNTGGRDF.

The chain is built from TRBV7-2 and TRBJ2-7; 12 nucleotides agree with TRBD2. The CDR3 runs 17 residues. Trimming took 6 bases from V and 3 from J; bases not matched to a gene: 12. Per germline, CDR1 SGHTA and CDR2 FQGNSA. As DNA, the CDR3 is TGTGCCAGCAGACCGGCCCCTAGCGGGAGGGCCAACTACGAGCAGTACTTC. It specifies CASRPAPSGRANYEQYF. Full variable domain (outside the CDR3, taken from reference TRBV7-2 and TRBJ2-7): GAGVSQSPSNKVTEKGKDVELRCDPISGHTALYWYRQSLGQGLEFLIYFQGNSAPDKSGLPSDRFSAERTGGSVSTLTIQRTQQEDSAVYLCASRPAPSGRANYEQYFGPGTRLTVT.